This is a list of T cell receptor beta chains from one sample in a study of blood T cell repertoires in COVID-19. Assay used: immunoSEQ multiplex PCR; TCRdb lists only in-frame clones, some missing. The sample lists about 47,000 clones; roughly 90% were seen once. Sequencing used peripheral blood. The receptors stem from a man aged 45 to 65 with active COVID-19. Each CDR3 is given with its conserved first and last residue. The D gene is left open where the match is weak. The size of a clone is reported for some rows only, either as once, few or many, or as a class for expanded clones.

v_gene: TRBV19
d_gene: -
j_gene: TRBJ1-2
abundance: few
CDR3aa: CATLGGIQANYGYTF
CDR3nt: TGTGCCACCCTTGGGGGCATTCAAGCTAACTATGGCTACACCTTC

v_gene: TRBV4-1
d_gene: TRBD2
j_gene: TRBJ2-4
abundance: -
CDR3aa: CASSLLLAGSDIQYF
CDR3nt: TGCGCCAGCAGCCTCTTACTAGCGGGAAGTGACATTCAGTACTTC

v_gene: TRBV4-2
d_gene: -
j_gene: TRBJ2-5
abundance: -
CDR3aa: CASSQDRRRGGHETQYF
CDR3nt: TGTGCCAGCAGCCAAGATCGGAGGAGGGGGGGCCACGAGACCCAGTACTTC

v_gene: TRBV7-3
d_gene: -
j_gene: TRBJ1-2
abundance: -
CDR3aa: CASSFNRASAGYTF
CDR3nt: TGTGCCAGCAGCTTTAACAGGGCTTCCGCCGGCTACACCTTC

v_gene: TRBV6-2/TRBV6-3
d_gene: -
j_gene: TRBJ2-5
abundance: -
CDR3aa: CASSYSAGSETQYF
CDR3nt: TGTGCCAGCAGTTACTCGGCGGGGAGTGAGACCCAGTACTTC

v_gene: TRBV27
d_gene: TRBD1
j_gene: TRBJ1-4
abundance: -
CDR3aa: CASRTFGGQGIEKLFF
CDR3nt: TGTGCCAGCCGTACCTTCGGGGGACAGGGGATTGAAAAACTGTTTTTT

v_gene: TRBV29-1
d_gene: -
j_gene: TRBJ1-5
abundance: once
CDR3aa: CSVITGLGQPQHF
CDR3nt: TGCAGCGTAATTACAGGTCTGGGTCAGCCCCAGCATTTT

v_gene: TRBV12-3/TRBV12-4
d_gene: -
j_gene: TRBJ2-5
abundance: once
CDR3aa: CASSPTSWETQYF
CDR3nt: TGTGCCAGCAGCCCTACTAGCTGGGAGACCCAGTACTTC

v_gene: TRBV5-1
d_gene: -
j_gene: TRBJ2-2
abundance: -
CDR3aa: CASSLDEVRHTGELFF
CDR3nt: TGCGCCAGCAGCTTGGATGAGGTGAGACACACCGGGGAGCTGTTTTTT

v_gene: TRBV27
d_gene: TRBD1
j_gene: TRBJ1-1
abundance: -
CDR3aa: CASSLTGSNTEAFF
CDR3nt: TGTGCCAGCAGTTTGACAGGGTCTAACACTGAAGCTTTCTTT

v_gene: TRBV29-1
d_gene: TRBD2
j_gene: TRBJ2-2
abundance: once
CDR3aa: CSVVSGGTSGSIWELFF
CDR3nt: TGCAGCGTTGTGTCAGGGGGGACTAGCGGGTCGATCTGGGAGCTGTTTTTT

v_gene: TRBV25-1
d_gene: -
j_gene: TRBJ1-6
abundance: -
CDR3aa: CASSEALPGVQISPLHF
CDR3nt: TGTGCCAGCAGTGAAGCCCTCCCAGGGGTCCAGATATCACCCCTCCACTTT

v_gene: TRBV7-2
d_gene: -
j_gene: TRBJ1-1
abundance: -
CDR3aa: CASSLGGGMNTEAFF
CDR3nt: TGTGCCAGCAGCTTAGGGGGAGGCATGAACACTGAAGCTTTCTTT

v_gene: TRBV5-4
d_gene: -
j_gene: TRBJ2-6
abundance: once
CDR3aa: CASSNTGFGANVLTF
CDR3nt: TGTGCCAGCAGCAATACAGGGTTCGGGGCCAACGTCCTGACTTTC

v_gene: TRBV29-1
d_gene: TRBD1
j_gene: TRBJ2-1
abundance: -
CDR3aa: CSAKGQGSDEQFF
CDR3nt: TGCAGCGCTAAGGGACAGGGGTCCGATGAGCAGTTCTTC

v_gene: TRBV29-1
d_gene: -
j_gene: TRBJ1-4
abundance: once
CDR3aa: CSVEDHRAEKLFF
CDR3nt: TGCAGCGTTGAAGATCACAGGGCGGAAAAACTGTTTTTT

v_gene: TRBV11-3
d_gene: -
j_gene: TRBJ1-2
abundance: few
CDR3aa: CASSLDRQDGYTF
CDR3nt: TGTGCCAGCAGCTTAGATCGTCAGGATGGCTACACCTTC

v_gene: TRBV27
d_gene: TRBD2
j_gene: TRBJ2-3
abundance: -
CDR3aa: CASSVRISGTNTDTQYF
CDR3nt: TGTGCCAGCAGTGTCCGCATAAGCGGGACGAACACAGATACGCAGTATTTT

v_gene: TRBV12-3/TRBV12-4
d_gene: -
j_gene: TRBJ1-1
abundance: -
CDR3aa: CASSFRVGTEAFF
CDR3nt: TGTGCCAGCAGTTTCCGGGTTGGCACTGAAGCTTTCTTT

v_gene: TRBV2
d_gene: TRBD2
j_gene: TRBJ2-1
abundance: -
CDR3aa: CASRLKQGTTSPFF
CDR3nt: TGTGCCAGCAGACTAAAACAAGGGACTACGTCCCCGTTCTTC

v_gene: TRBV7-6
d_gene: TRBD1
j_gene: TRBJ1-4
abundance: once
CDR3aa: CASSPRQGAMGKLFF
CDR3nt: TGTGCCAGCAGCCCCAGACAGGGGGCAATGGGAAAACTGTTTTTT

v_gene: TRBV6-6
d_gene: -
j_gene: TRBJ1-2
abundance: few
CDR3aa: CASRGVGFSLGYTF
CDR3nt: TGTGCCAGCAGAGGGGTGGGCTTCTCTCTGGGCTACACCTTC

v_gene: TRBV5-1
d_gene: TRBD2
j_gene: TRBJ2-1
abundance: -
CDR3aa: CASSRTSGAYNEQFF
CDR3nt: TGCGCCAGCAGCCGGACTAGCGGGGCCTACAATGAGCAGTTCTTC

v_gene: TRBV12-3/TRBV12-4
d_gene: -
j_gene: TRBJ2-3
abundance: -
CDR3aa: CASSTEDTQYF
CDR3nt: TGTGCCAGCAGTACCGAGGATACGCAGTATTTT

v_gene: TRBV15
d_gene: -
j_gene: TRBJ2-7
abundance: -
CDR3aa: CATSTPGESYEQYF
CDR3nt: TGTGCCACCAGCACCCCAGGGGAGAGCTACGAGCAGTACTTC

v_gene: TRBV7-8
d_gene: -
j_gene: TRBJ1-1
abundance: -
CDR3aa: CASSPLRTEAFF
CDR3nt: TGTGCCAGCAGCCCCCTAAGGACAGAAGCTTTCTTT

v_gene: TRBV25-1
d_gene: -
j_gene: TRBJ1-2
abundance: -
CDR3aa: CAAQSTVYGYTF
CDR3nt: TGTGCGGCGCAGTCGACAGTCTATGGCTACACCTTC

v_gene: TRBV4-1
d_gene: -
j_gene: TRBJ1-6
abundance: -
CDR3aa: CASSQDLSQSSYNSPLHF
CDR3nt: TGCGCCAGCAGCCAAGATTTATCACAAAGCTCCTATAATTCACCCCTCCACTTT

v_gene: TRBV11-2
d_gene: -
j_gene: TRBJ1-1
abundance: -
CDR3aa: CASSSSSLAFF
CDR3nt: TGTGCCAGCAGTTCCTCGTCGTTAGCTTTCTTT

v_gene: TRBV11-2
d_gene: -
j_gene: TRBJ2-7
abundance: -
CDR3aa: CASSFPRTYEQYF
CDR3nt: TGTGCCAGCAGCTTTCCCAGGACCTACGAGCAGTACTTC

v_gene: TRBV30
d_gene: -
j_gene: TRBJ1-1
abundance: -
CDR3aa: CAWSMGQYTEAFF
CDR3nt: TGTGCCTGGAGCATGGGGCAATACACTGAAGCTTTCTTT

v_gene: TRBV7-9
d_gene: -
j_gene: TRBJ1-1
abundance: -
CDR3aa: CASSRDTMNTEAFF
CDR3nt: TGTGCCAGCAGTCGGGATACGATGAACACTGAAGCTTTCTTT

v_gene: TRBV5-6
d_gene: TRBD2
j_gene: TRBJ2-1
abundance: -
CDR3aa: CASSLAGTSGGLEQFF
CDR3nt: TGTGCCAGCAGCTTGGCCGGGACTAGTGGGGGTCTTGAGCAGTTCTTC

v_gene: TRBV10-3
d_gene: TRBD1
j_gene: TRBJ1-2
abundance: -
CDR3aa: CAIRDTGTGYGYTF
CDR3nt: TGTGCCATCAGAGATACCGGGACAGGGTATGGCTACACCTTC

v_gene: TRBV14
d_gene: TRBD1
j_gene: TRBJ1-1
abundance: once
CDR3aa: CASSHWTGEGTEAFF
CDR3nt: TGTGCCAGCAGCCACTGGACAGGGGAGGGTACTGAAGCTTTCTTT

v_gene: TRBV5-6
d_gene: -
j_gene: TRBJ2-1
abundance: once
CDR3aa: CASSYLGGWGNEQFF
CDR3nt: TGTGCCAGCAGCTACCTCGGGGGTTGGGGCAATGAGCAGTTCTTC

v_gene: TRBV7-3
d_gene: -
j_gene: TRBJ2-3
abundance: -
CDR3aa: CASSYLGGIKQYF
CDR3nt: TGTGCCAGCAGCTACCTTGGGGGGATTAAGCAGTATTTT

v_gene: TRBV15
d_gene: TRBD1
j_gene: TRBJ1-4
abundance: -
CDR3aa: CATSPKVTGVDEKLFF
CDR3nt: TGTGCCACCAGCCCTAAGGTGACAGGGGTAGATGAAAAACTGTTTTTT

v_gene: TRBV7-2
d_gene: -
j_gene: TRBJ2-5
abundance: once
CDR3aa: CASSHGRGGETQYF
CDR3nt: TGTGCCAGCAGCCATGGTAGGGGTGGAGAGACCCAGTACTTC

v_gene: TRBV12-3/TRBV12-4
d_gene: -
j_gene: TRBJ2-2
abundance: -
CDR3aa: CASSRTGELFF
CDR3nt: TGTGCCAGCAGCAGAACCGGGGAGCTGTTTTTT

v_gene: TRBV5-1
d_gene: -
j_gene: TRBJ2-3
abundance: -
CDR3aa: CASRAGDTQYF
CDR3nt: TGCGCCAGCAGGGCTGGAGATACGCAGTATTTT

v_gene: TRBV4-2
d_gene: -
j_gene: TRBJ2-5
abundance: -
CDR3aa: CASSPWNPPRGETQYF
CDR3nt: TGTGCCAGCAGCCCTTGGAACCCCCCTCGAGGAGAGACCCAGTACTTC